This TCR beta chain was obtained from a study of T cell responses to AZD1222 COVID-19 vaccine. Study-wide points: Following two doses of AZD1222, Spike-specific TCR breadth and depth rose. Baseline testing showed seropositivity in only six AZD1222 recipients. In a largely white British group with more females than males, clonal diversity was possibly underestimated.

This clone came up a few times. Its cognate antigen is unknown. Researchers grouped second doses given at about 4 or about 12 weeks into one pool. Germline V lookup: CDR1 SGHNT, CDR2 YYREEE (reference sequence). The CDR3 is 12 residues long. V shed 4 bases and J 16 bases; nucleotides not matched to a gene: 9. The protocol was immunoSEQ multiplex PCR, while the TCRdb copy is restricted to in-frame clones and leaves out a portion. The table shows 150,000 to 200,000 clones, with approximately 86% occurring only once. The sequencing used peripheral blood, collected 28 days after the second AZD1222 dose. The TCR comes from an adult who received the AZD1222 COVID-19 vaccine. V gene TRBV5-4 combines with J gene TRBJ1-5; 9 bases are a match to TRBD1. CDR3 residues: CASSTPGQGRHF. As DNA, the CDR3 is TGTGCCAGCAGCACGCCGGGACAGGGACGACATTTT.